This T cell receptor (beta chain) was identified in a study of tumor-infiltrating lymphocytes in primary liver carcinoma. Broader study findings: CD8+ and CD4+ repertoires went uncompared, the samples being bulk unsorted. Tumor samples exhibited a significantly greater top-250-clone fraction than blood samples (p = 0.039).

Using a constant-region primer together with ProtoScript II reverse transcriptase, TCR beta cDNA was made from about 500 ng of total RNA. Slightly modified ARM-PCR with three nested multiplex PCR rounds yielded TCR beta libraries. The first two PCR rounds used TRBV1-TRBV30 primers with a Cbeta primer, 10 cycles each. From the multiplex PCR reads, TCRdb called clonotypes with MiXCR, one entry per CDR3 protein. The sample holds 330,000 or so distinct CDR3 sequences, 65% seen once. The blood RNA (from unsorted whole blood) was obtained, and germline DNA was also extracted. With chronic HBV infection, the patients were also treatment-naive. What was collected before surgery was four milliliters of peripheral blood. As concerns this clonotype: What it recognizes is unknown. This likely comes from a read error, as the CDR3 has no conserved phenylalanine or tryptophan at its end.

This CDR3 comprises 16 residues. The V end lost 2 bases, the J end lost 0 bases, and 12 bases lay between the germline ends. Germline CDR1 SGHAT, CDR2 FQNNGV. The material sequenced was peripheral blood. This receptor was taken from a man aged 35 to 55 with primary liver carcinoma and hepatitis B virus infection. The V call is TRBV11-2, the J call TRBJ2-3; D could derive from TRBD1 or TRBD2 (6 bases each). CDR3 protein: CASSLWRGYSTDTQYL. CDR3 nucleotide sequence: TGTGCCAGCAGCTTATGGAGGGGGTATAGCACAGATACGCAGTATTTG.